This T cell receptor (beta chain) was sequenced during a study of shared clonotypes between healthy human individuals. Study results and caveats: Sharing across four donors was highest in naive CD4 (around 5%) and lowest in memory CD8 (about 0.4%).

Of note for this clone: The antigen is not known.

Profiling relied on immunoSEQ multiplex PCR, and the TCRdb table lists in-frame clones only, not all of them. The sample has approximately 2,000,000 clones, less than 95% seen once. Per the germline V gene, CDR1 is MGHDK and CDR2 is SYGVNS. This CDR3 is built from 14 residues. The V gene end was trimmed by 6 bases and the J gene end by 7 bases; junction bases not matched to a gene: 4. Donors, without exception, were Caucasian adults residing in Nashville, Tennessee. The sequence was collected from a man in his late teens or twenties in good health. Some clones in this sample may be carry-over from other donors' samples. Sequencing was performed on naive CD4+ T cells from PBMCs. Subset defined: CD45RA+ positively selected. The chain uses TRBV25-1 and TRBJ2-2; the match to TRBD2 covers 11 bases. CDR3 sequence (DNA): TGTGCCAGCAGCTTAGCGGGAGGGGGCGGGGAGCTGTTTTTT. Protein product: CASSLAGGGGELFF.